This T cell receptor beta chain emerged from a study of CD8+ T cells in alopecia areata (dated by TCRdb to the late 2010s). Regarding the complete study: The treated patients, all with moderate-to-severe alopecia areata, were enrolled in an open-label pilot trial of oral tofacitinib given at 5 to 10 mg twice daily. Tofacitinib was given for 6 to 18 months, followed by 6 months of follow-up off drug to assess delayed response and recurrence. On the human side, TCRbeta sequencing was run on scalp tissue and on sorted CD4+ and CD8+ peripheral blood T cells from healthy controls and from alopecia areata patients with either patchy or totalis/universalis disease. In both human patients and the C3H/HeJ mouse model, the study applied high-throughput TCRbeta sequencing to look at T cell clonal expansion in alopecia areata. For the treated patients, the SALT score, which quantifies what percentage of scalp surface area is affected, served as the measure of disease severity. Scalp clonality was compared across normal scalp (n=4), patchy alopecia areata scalp (n=8), and alopecia totalis/universalis scalp (n=8). TCRbeta CDR3 regions were amplified by immunoSEQ multiplex PCR using 35 Vbeta forward and 13 Jbeta reverse primers. Biopsies were taken from tofacitinib-treated patients at baseline and again at 4 and 24 weeks into treatment, and several of those patients also had a later scalp biopsy. RNA came from the PAXgene miRNA kit for fixed scalp, the miRNeasy kit for PBMCs, and the RNeasy kit for mouse skin.

In the paper's terms, the time point label means: more than three weeks on oral tofacitinib. The sample's treatment or condition label, in plain terms: oral pan-JAK inhibitor, 5-10 mg twice daily. From alopecia areata patients, peripheral blood was collected along with lesional scalp punch biopsies. After PBMCs were isolated by density centrifugation and stained for CD3, CD4 and CD8, a FACSAria was used to sort CD4+ and CD8+ T cells. The research as a whole found: Compared with normal scalp, lesional scalp, particularly in alopecia totalis/universalis, had higher clonality and more expanded CD8+ clones, which suggests antigenic drive. The treated cohort was small, with a single nonresponder, so links between baseline CD8+ expansion and response need larger studies. Tofacitinib significantly lowered scalp clonality and the number of expanded CD8+ clones among the top 100 scalp clones. During tofacitinib treatment, many expanded lesional clones stuck around in both scalp and blood, and this persistence may partly explain why relapse happens after treatment is stopped. TCR sequences shared between patients were less clear than in mice, possibly partly because of HLA diversity in the patient population. Resident alphabeta T cells in normal human skin are also sequenced, complicating scalp TCR repertoire analysis, unlike mouse skin dominated by gammadelta T cells.

Libraries were constructed by the immunoSEQ multiplex PCR assay. For TCR sequencing, RNA was extracted from every sample and reverse transcribed into cDNA to serve as template. SuperScript III was used for first-strand cDNA synthesis, primed with a 2:1 mix of oligo-dT and random hexamers. A synthetic immune receptor repertoire was used to assess amplification bias, and residual bias was removed computationally. In the original analysis: Raw reads were preprocessed for error removal, and CDR3 was defined according to IMGT conventions as running from the conserved cysteine to phenylalanine. To get clonality, Shannon entropy was normalized by log2 of the number of productive unique TCRs and the result was subtracted from 1. Whether each scalp clone was CD4 or CD8 was inferred by checking scalp TCRbeta sequences against the CD4 and CD8 repertoires from sorted blood. Drawn from immuneACCESS, this table holds only the in-frame rearrangements with V and J called that TCRdb kept. Clones are partly lost; checked studies trace under half to an unresolved V gene and leave the rest unexplained. D and trimming come from the DNA, and the V and J calls and clone size come from that table. This sample gives approximately 200,000 clones in total; approximately 60% of them show up just once. Of the sample, 0.69% is held by the ten largest clones.

V loses 1 base, J loses 9 bases, and the germline ends lie 7 bases apart. From a lookup of the germline V gene (reference sequence), CDR1 and CDR2 are LNHNV and YYDKDF. The CDR3, from cysteine to phenylalanine, totals 12 residues. Here the CDR3 DNA is all that survives: 36 bases in frame from base 1. Note on this clone: Its specific antigen is unknown. Per-nucleotide qualities are absent, and no much larger clonotype sits a single base away.

The receptor was isolated from a human donor with alopecia areata. The sample consisted of CD4+ T cells sorted from blood, taken at week 4, from a patient treated with tofacitinib. Recombination joined TRBV15 with TRBJ2-1, with the D gene not confidently named. The CDR3 loop reads CATSRASREQFF. The DNA sequence is as follows: TGTGCCACCAGCAGAGCCTCGCGTGAGCAGTTCTTC.